This T cell receptor beta chain came from a study of cytomegalovirus exposure and HLA in healthy donors. Study-wide results and limits: Researchers reportedly found TCR beta sequences accurately predicted most subjects' HLA-A and HLA-B alleles.

On this clone: Antigen specificity is unknown.

60 Vbeta and 13 Jbeta primers were used in PCR. Original processing methods: In a later analysis, the count reached some 83 million unique TCR beta chains, with 10 million to 11 million shared. The table came from immunoSEQ multiplex PCR; TCRdb's copy has only in-frame clones and leaves some out. The V and J calls and clone size are taken from that table; D and trimming were inferred from the DNA. This table holds tens of thousands of clones, roughly 80% found once. The sequence was obtained from a man in his forties in good health and CMV-seronegative. The sequenced sample consisted of PBMCs.

The chain's CDR3 is CASSAGLNYGYTF. The CDR3 DNA follows: TGTGCCAGCAGCGCCGGACTTAACTATGGCTACACCTTC. This sequence joins TRBV7-3 and TRBJ1-2; D unclear. CDR3 length: 13 residues. Germline values: CDR1 SGHTA, CDR2 FQGTGA. V lost 5 bases and J lost 1, with 8 bases in between.